The clone carrying this T cell receptor (beta chain) was counted a single time. The antigen is unknown. This entry belongs to a study of CD8 T cells in Susac syndrome. Random hexamers served to reverse transcribe roughly 0.5 to 1 ug RNA. An immunoSEQ multiplex PCR amplified TCR beta CDR3 over 54 Vbeta and 13 Jbeta. TCRdb used MiXCR to reprocess the immunoSEQ multiplex PCR reads, holding one entry per CDR3 protein. The data contain more than 120,000 distinct CDR3 sequences, roughly 95% of them singletons. From blood CD8+ and CD4+ T cells, the TCR beta chain was sequenced. TEMRA cells were enriched by FACS, while CD8+ and CD4+ T cells were obtained through a negative isolation that was performed magnetically. Study-level results: The study recognized that its TCR sequencing and HLA analysis covered a relatively small number of individuals.

The TCR was taken from a human donor in good health. The specimen was CD4+ T cells from PBMCs.

CDR3 sequence: CASSLQGWYTEAFF. The DNA for the CDR3 is TGTGCCAGCAGTTTACAGGGGTGGTACACTGAAGCTTTCTTT. The V and J genes are TRBV27 and TRBJ1-1; maybe TRBD1 (6 bases). The germline V gene has CDR1 MNHEY and CDR2 SMNVEV (reference sequence). V lost 2 bases and J 3 bases, leaving 10 bases between the germline ends. The CDR3 sequence is 14 residues long.